The present entry profiles one T cell receptor beta chain with its context. Libraries were prepared by immunoSEQ multiplex PCR; TCRdb keeps only in-frame clonotypes and omits some of them. The sample includes roughly 86,000 clones, about nine tenths of them seen just once. This entry is derived from a study of control samples from healthy donors and cancer patients. V was clipped by 5 bases and J by 7 bases; unmatched bases: 9. From germline, CDR1 is SGHVS and CDR2 FNYEAQ. CDR3 length: 15 amino acids. The source material was blood. The chain combines TRBV7-6 with TRBJ2-1; 9 bases align to TRBD1. The source of this sequence is a woman aged 18 to 35 in good health. CDR3 bases: TGTGCCAGCAGCCCCCCGGGACAGGGAAGGAATGAGCAGTTCTTC. Residues: CASSPPGQGRNEQFF.